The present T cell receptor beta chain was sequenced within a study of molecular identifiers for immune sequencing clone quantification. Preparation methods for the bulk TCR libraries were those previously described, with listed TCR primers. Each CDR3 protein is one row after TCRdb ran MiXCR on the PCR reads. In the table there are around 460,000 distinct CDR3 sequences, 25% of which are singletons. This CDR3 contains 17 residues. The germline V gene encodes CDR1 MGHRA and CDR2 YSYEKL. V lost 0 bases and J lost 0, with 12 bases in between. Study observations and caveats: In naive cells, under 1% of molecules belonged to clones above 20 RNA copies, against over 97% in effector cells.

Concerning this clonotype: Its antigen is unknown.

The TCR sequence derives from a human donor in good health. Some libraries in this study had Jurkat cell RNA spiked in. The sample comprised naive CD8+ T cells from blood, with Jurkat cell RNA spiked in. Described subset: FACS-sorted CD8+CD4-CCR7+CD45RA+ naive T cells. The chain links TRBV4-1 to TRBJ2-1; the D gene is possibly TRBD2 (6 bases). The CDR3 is CASSQDGAGPSYNEQFF. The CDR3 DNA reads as TGCGCCAGCAGCCAAGATGGCGCGGGACCCTCCTACAATGAGCAGTTCTTC.